The present TCR beta chain was sequenced within a study of T cell responses to AZD1222 COVID-19 vaccine. Whole-study results and caveats: With two AZD1222 doses given, Spike-specific TCR breadth and depth both rose. It should be noted that donors were predominantly white British and more often female, and clonal diversity was possibly underestimated. Repertoire samples came only from after the peak T cell response.

This CDR3 comprises 14 residues. CDR1 SGHNT and CDR2 YYREEE come from the germline V gene (reference sequence). V lost 4 bases, J lost 1 base, and 11 bases lay in between. The repertoire was sequenced with immunoSEQ multiplex PCR; TCRdb's copy has only in-frame clones and lacks some. The table records approximately 30,000 clones, more than 70% of them present only once. Of note for this clone: Its specificity is not known.

This chain joins TRBV5-4 and TRBJ1-1; perhaps TRBD1 as D (6 bases). The sequence derives from an adult in good health. The starting material was peripheral blood, obtained on day 0 of AZD1222 vaccination. The CDR3, as DNA: TGTGCCAGCAGCATACAGGGCTGGAACACTGAAGCTTTCTTT. This gives the protein CASSIQGWNTEAFF.